A single sample gave rise to the 26 T cell receptor beta chains below, sequenced in a study of control samples from healthy donors and cancer patients. TCRdb's copy holds only in-frame clones and misses some; the assay was immunoSEQ multiplex PCR. In the table there are about 100,000 clones, around nine tenths of which are singletons. Input material: blood. The receptors stem from a man aged 30 to 45 in good health.

J is TRBJ2-7 and V is TRBV7-9; the D gene is possibly TRBD1 (5 bases). V gave up 5 bases and J gave up 0 bases, with 17 bases separating them. The V gene's germline CDR1 is SEHNR and CDR2 FQNEAQ (reference sequence). The length of the CDR3 is 16 residues. The CDR3 spells CASSNSRWTHSYEQYF. As DNA, the CDR3 is TGTGCCAGCAGCAACAGTAGGTGGACACACTCCTACGAGCAGTACTTC.

V gene TRBV5-6 combines with J gene TRBJ1-5; 7 bases are shared with TRBD1. The germline V gene has CDR1 SGHDT and CDR2 YYEEEE. V was pared by 4 bases and J by 2 bases, with 0 bases of the junction left unmatched. The CDR3 extends over 13 amino acids. The CDR3 nucleotides are TGTGCCAGCAGCGACAGGGGCAATCAGCCCCAGCATTTT. Amino acid sequence: CASSDRGNQPQHF.

The count of this clone is one. The gene calls are TRBV6-4 and TRBJ1-1; unclear D gene. Trimming cost V 3 bases and J 2 bases, with 10 bases left between them. The CDR3 is 14 amino acids. The germline V gene has CDR1 MRHNA and CDR2 SNTAGT. CDR3 amino acids: CASSEHFQNTEAFF. CDR3 nucleotides: TGTGCCAGCAGTGAGCACTTTCAAAACACTGAAGCTTTCTTT.

V is TRBV5-1 and J is TRBJ1-3; the D is unclear. The V gene's germline CDR1 is SGHRS and CDR2 YFSETQ. V was cut by 4 bases and J by 2 bases, with 7 bases left in between. CDR3 length: 13 amino acids. CDR3 loop: CASSEDAGNTIYF. CDR3 sequence (DNA): TGCGCCAGCAGCGAGGACGCTGGAAACACCATATATTTT.

The chain couples TRBV19 to TRBJ1-4, with D unresolved. The V and J ends lost 1 base and 3 bases respectively, with 12 bases between them. The CDR3 runs 16 residues. Germline CDR1 and CDR2: LNHDA and SQIVND (reference sequence). Written as DNA, the CDR3 is TGTGCCAGTAGTATAGTTGGTAACGCGCCTAATGAAAAACTGTTTTTT. Translation: CASSIVGNAPNEKLFF.

The gene calls are TRBV5-4 and TRBJ2-3; D is undetermined. Trimming left V 0 bases short and J 3 bases short, with 11 bases between. The germline V gene has CDR1 SGHNT and CDR2 YYREEE (reference sequence). There are 15 residues in the CDR3. CDR3 protein: CASSLDLYKTDTQYF. The CDR3 DNA reads TGTGCCAGCAGCTTGGACCTTTATAAAACAGATACGCAGTATTTT.

The rearrangement links TRBV6-2 or TRBV6-3 to TRBJ2-7; D unclear. Germline CDR1 reads MNHEY; CDR2 reads SVGEGT. V shed 2 bases and J shed 3 bases, with 11 bases lying between them. The CDR3 covers 14 residues. The CDR3 coding sequence is TGTGCCAGCAGTTACCGTGGCGAATACTACGAGCAGTACTTC. Amino acids: CASSYRGEYYEQYF.

The chain combines TRBV7-2 with TRBJ2-1, with a weak D call TRBD2 (6 bases). CDR3 size: 17 residues. V lost 5 bases, J lost 1 base, and 18 bases lay in between. The germline V gene encodes CDR1 SGHTA and CDR2 FQGNSA. The CDR3: CASSRASSGGSYNEQFF. For the CDR3, the DNA is TGTGCCAGCAGCCGCGCGAGTAGCGGAGGGTCCTACAATGAGCAGTTCTTC.

This clone is a singleton in its sample. The CDR3 here is CASSAGAGGPTDTQYF. CDR3 bases: TGTGCCAGCAGCGCAGGAGCGGGAGGGCCCACAGATACGCAGTATTTT. The V and J genes are TRBV7-8 and TRBJ2-3; the match to TRBD2 covers 10 bases. Per germline, CDR1 SGHVS and CDR2 FQNEAQ. The junction had 7 bases not matched to a gene; V was cut back by 5 bases and J by 2 bases. CDR3 length: 16 residues.

In regard to this clone: Other DNA variants within this sample encode the same CDR3. The rearrangement links TRBV9 to TRBJ2-7; no clear D. This CDR3 has 15 residues. V was clipped by 0 bases and J by 0 bases, with 10 bases between them. The germline V gene encodes CDR1 SGDLS and CDR2 YYNGEE. The DNA of the CDR3 is TGTGCCAGCAGCGTAGAAGCAGGTAGCTCCTACGAGCAGTACTTC. Protein sequence: CASSVEAGSSYEQYF.

The chain carries TRBV15 and TRBJ2-3; tentative D call: TRBD1 (6 bases). The CDR3 contains 15 residues. Germline V CDR1 and CDR2: LNHNV, YYDKDF (reference sequence). The V end was cut by 2 bases, the J end by 2 bases, with 11 bases between. The CDR3 bases are TGTGCCACCAGCAGAAACAGGGAACTCACAGATACGCAGTATTTT. Amino acid sequence: CATSRNRELTDTQYF.

This chain links TRBV29-1 with TRBJ2-4, with 7 bases matching TRBD1. The CDR3 has 14 residues. After removal of 2 bases from V and 5 bases from J, the junction contained 6 bases not matched to a gene. The germline V gene has CDR1 SQVTM and CDR2 ANQGSEA. In DNA, the CDR3 is TGCAGCGTTGAACTTACAGGGGTACAAAACATTCAGTACTTC. Translated: CSVELTGVQNIQYF.

The chain is built from TRBV13 and TRBJ2-1; TRBD2 aligns across 7 bases. V shed 7 bases, J shed 4 bases, and the junction held 7 bases outside the gene matches. Germline loops: CDR1 PRHDT, CDR2 FYEKMQ (reference sequence). The CDR3 is 14 amino acids. CDR3 in amino acids: CASKPGTKYNEQFF. CDR3 nucleotides: TGTGCCAGCAAGCCCGGGACTAAGTACAATGAGCAGTTCTTC.

This chain connects TRBV2 to TRBJ1-3, with a weak D call TRBD1 (5 bases). Between the trimmed V and J ends, which lost 10 bases and 5 bases, there was a span of 15 bases. CDR3 length equals 13 residues. Per germline, CDR1 SNHLY and CDR2 FYNNEI. CDR3 nucleotide sequence: TGTGCCACCCGGACAAAAGATCGAAACACCATATATTTT. This encodes CATRTKDRNTIYF.

This sequence joins TRBV11-2 and TRBJ2-5, with a possible D match to TRBD2 (7 bases). There are 14 residues in the CDR3. V was clipped by 1 base and J by 6 bases, with 12 bases between them. The germline CDR1 and CDR2 sequences are SGHAT and FQNNGV. As DNA, the CDR3 is TGTGCCAGCAGCTTAGGAGGGAGGGGGAAGACCCAGTACTTC. Residues: CASSLGGRGKTQYF. Full variable domain (outside the CDR3, taken from reference TRBV11-2 and TRBJ2-5): EAGVAQSPRYKIIEKRQSVAFWCNPISGHATLYWYQQILGQGPKLLIQFQNNGVVDDSQLPKDRFSAERLKGVDSTLKIQPAKLEDSAVYLCASSLGGRGKTQYFGPGTRLLVL.

The table lists this clone with a count of one. V gene TRBV28 combines with J gene TRBJ2-1; D perhaps matches TRBD1 (6 bases). Looked up from germline, CDR1 is MDHEN and CDR2 is SYDVKM. This CDR3 spans 15 amino acids. V was shortened by 3 bases and J by 2 bases, with 11 bases between the two germline ends. DNA for the CDR3: TGTGCCAGCAGTTTCACAGGGACGGCCTACAATGAGCAGTTCTTC. Translated: CASSFTGTAYNEQFF.

The chain is built from TRBV24-1 and TRBJ1-1, with TRBD1 identical over 8 bases. This CDR3 is 13 amino acids long. V was pared by 12 bases and J by 5 bases, with 10 bases of the junction left unmatched. Looked up from germline, CDR1 is KGHDR and CDR2 is SFDVKD. The CDR3 DNA is TGTGCCGCAGCAGGGGGCGAGGGGACTGAAGCTTTCTTT. As protein: CAAAGGEGTEAFF.

The V and J genes are TRBV4-1 and TRBJ2-4; weak D call: TRBD2 (5 bases). Trimming took 1 base from V and 8 from J, leaving 12 bases between them. The germline gives CDR1 MGHRA, CDR2 YSYEKL. This CDR3 is built from 14 residues. The CDR3 nucleotides read TGCGCCAGCAGCCAAGTGGGCCGGGAAGACATTCAGTACTTC. Its translation: CASSQVGREDIQYF.

V usage is TRBV15 and J usage is TRBJ2-1, with D possibly being TRBD1 (5 bases). Germline V lookup: CDR1 LNHNV, CDR2 YYDKDF (reference sequence). This CDR3 is built from 15 residues. Trimming pared 3 bases from V and 0 bases from J, leaving 9 bases between. The CDR3 spells CATSSAGSSYNEQFF. Here the CDR3 DNA reads TGTGCCACCAGCAGCGCAGGGTCCTCCTACAATGAGCAGTTCTTC.

The J gene is TRBJ2-2, the V gene TRBV7-9; 7 bases are a match to TRBD1. The V and J ends lost 9 bases and 4 bases, in that order; junction bases with no gene match: 5. CDR3 length equals 13 residues. The germline CDR1 and CDR2 sequences are SEHNR and FQNEAQ (reference sequence). In DNA, the CDR3 is TGTGCCAGGAAGGGGGCCGGCACCGGGGAGCTGTTTTTT. It specifies CARKGAGTGELFF.

The chain recombines TRBV5-4 with TRBJ2-1; TRBD2 agrees at 8 bases. The CDR3 consists of 16 residues. The germline V gene encodes CDR1 SGHNT and CDR2 YYREEE (reference sequence). V lost 0 bases to trimming and J lost 2 bases; unmatched junction nucleotides: 4. The CDR3 spells CASSLVPTSAYNEQFF. Here the CDR3 DNA reads TGTGCCAGCAGCTTGGTTCCGACTAGCGCCTACAATGAGCAGTTCTTC.

V and J are TRBV5-1 and TRBJ2-1; 8 bases fit TRBD1. With V trimmed by 0 bases and J by 8 bases, 7 bases remained unmatched. The germline gives CDR1 SGHRS, CDR2 YFSETQ. The CDR3 consists of 15 residues. This chain's CDR3 is CASSLANQGADEQFF. The DNA for the CDR3 is TGCGCCAGCAGCTTGGCCAACCAGGGGGCCGATGAGCAGTTCTTC.

The J gene is TRBJ2-5, the V gene TRBV6-4, with D possibly matching TRBD2 (5 bases). Between the trimmed V and J ends, which lost 3 bases and 7 bases, there was a span of 12 bases. CDR3 size: 13 residues. The germline gives CDR1 MRHNA, CDR2 SNTAGT. The DNA for the CDR3 is TGTGCCAGCAGTGAAATAGGAGGCGGGACCCAGTACTTC. This gives the protein CASSEIGGGTQYF.

The chain carries TRBV24-1 and TRBJ2-2; 7 positions agree with TRBD1. The junction had 4 bases not matched to a gene; V was cut back by 4 bases and J by 3 bases. Per germline, CDR1 KGHDR and CDR2 SFDVKD. This CDR3 region has 15 residues. The CDR3 DNA is TGTGCCACCAGTGACGACAGGGCGTACACCGGGGAGCTGTTTTTT. Its protein is CATSDDRAYTGELFF.

This clone occurred once. V gene TRBV3-1 (or the pseudogene TRBV3-2) combines with J gene TRBJ2-6; the D is unclear. V gave up 1 base and J gave up 2 bases, with 9 bases separating them. Per germline, CDR1 LGHDT and CDR2 YNNKEL (reference sequence). The length of the CDR3 is 16 residues. CDR3 loop: CASSQVWGTGANVLTF. The CDR3 DNA reads TGTGCCAGCAGCCAAGTCTGGGGTACTGGGGCCAACGTCCTGACTTTC.

This clone was picked up a small number of times. The V call is TRBV7-9, the J call TRBJ2-5; 14 bases fit TRBD2. The V gene's germline CDR1 is SEHNR and CDR2 FQNEAQ (reference sequence). V was pared by 4 bases and J by 4 bases, with 2 bases of the junction left unmatched. There are 15 residues in the CDR3. CDR3 region: CASSSGLAGGETQYF. CDR3 nucleotides: TGTGCCAGCAGCTCCGGACTAGCGGGAGGAGAGACCCAGTACTTC.